This T cell receptor (beta chain) was captured by sequencing in a study of vaccination effects on CD4 cells after COVID-19 (dated by TCRdb to between 2021 and 2024). As for the study more broadly: Each participant got two doses of an mRNA SARS-CoV-2 vaccine, either BNT162b2 or mRNA-1273. SARS-CoV-2 spike-specific CD4+ TCR repertoires were compared before and after mRNA vaccination in COVID-19 convalescent patients and in infection-naive vaccine recipients. The full study included ten to eleven COVID-19 convalescent patients and several SARS-CoV-2-naive healthy vaccine recipients. In the study, cultures from other donors were sequenced using the Oncomine TCR Beta short-read assay on an Illumina iSeq 100.

The library was generated by the immunoSEQ multiplex PCR assay. TCR beta CDR3 sequencing was performed on DNA from the cultured, isolated CD4+ T cells. Under the source paper's analysis protocol: Non-productive TCR sequences were discarded, and reads were trimmed to the CDR3 region, with only CDR3s of 7 or more amino acids retained. The MANAFEST web app was used to identify antigen-specific clonotypes by comparing expansion in peptide wells with expansion in reference cultures. To be called positive, a clone needed expansion at FDR<0.05 compared with the reference and with all other wells, an odds ratio greater than 5, and a frequency greater than 0.1% in two replicate wells. Cross-reactive clonotypes were defined as significantly expanded in SARS-CoV-2 spike wells and in at least one common cold coronavirus spike condition. Levenshtein distance calculated with the stringdist R package was used to assess CDR3 similarity, and unrooted trees were constructed with ape in R 3.6.1. TCRdb's version of the immuneACCESS table is confined to in-frame rearrangements and falls short of the full clone set. An unresolved V gene accounts for under half of the shortfall where checked; the remainder is of unknown origin. The DNA was the basis for D and trimming; V, J and clone size are from that table. This sample comprises under 30,000 clones, over 70% of them detected only once. In total, the top ten clones hold 10% of the sample.

Remarks on this clone: Its antigen is unknown. The sample holds no much larger clone one base away, and base qualities are not on file.

From the germline V gene, CDR1 is SGHTA and CDR2 is FQGNSA. The CDR3 runs 13 residues from the cysteine to the phenylalanine. Here the CDR3 DNA is all that survives: 39 bases in frame from base 1. V is reduced by 5 bases and J by 4 bases, leaving a spacing of 11 bases between them. What the research found in general, with its limitations: Among healthy vaccine recipients, nearly all vaccine-induced clones were SARS-CoV-2 mono-reactive, and just 1 of 255 was cross-reactive with common cold coronaviruses. Marked clonal contraction was observed in both infection-induced and vaccine-induced clones at late post-vaccination timepoints, consistent with waning T cell responses. The study was limited by a small number of convalescent patients, and early post-infection timepoints were lacking.

In the ViraFEST assay, PBMC were stimulated with viral peptide pools, and TCR sequencing was then used to find antigen-specific CD4+ T cell clonotypes based on their expansion. After roughly 11 days of culture, CD4+ T cells were isolated with the EasySep CD4+ T cell isolation kit. Negative nucleocapsid antibody results before and after vaccination confirmed that the healthy vaccine recipients had no prior SARS-CoV-2 infection. Roughly 1.9 million PBMC per well were cultured with approximately 10 ug/ml peptides in IMDM containing around 4.6% human AB serum, 8.5 to 10 IU/ml IL-2 and gentamicin. Half of the culture medium was replaced with fresh IL-2-containing medium on days 3 and 7. Unless otherwise noted, each peptide stimulation condition was cultured in triplicate wells. Using Ficoll-Paque Plus gradient centrifugation, PBMC were separated from whole blood and then either used fresh or cryopreserved at -140C. Overlapping peptide pools spanned the spike proteins of SARS-CoV-2 and the common cold coronaviruses HCoV-NL63, HCoV-OC43 and HCoV-229E. Genomic DNA was extracted from cultured CD4+ T cells with the QIAamp micro DNA kit.

The input for sequencing was CD4+ T cells from PBMCs cultured with HCoV-NL63 spike peptides, taken before COVID-19 vaccination. The cell subset or site label, as the study defines it: HCoV-NL63 spike overlapping peptide pool stimulation. The origin of this receptor is a human donor who received a COVID-19 vaccine. Recombination linked TRBV7-2 to TRBJ1-1; the D gene identity is not certain. The CDR3 reads as follows: CASSADWSTEAFF. The DNA sequence is as follows: TGTGCCAGCAGCGCTGATTGGAGCACTGAAGCTTTCTTT.